The rows below give T cell receptor beta chains drawn from one sample of a study of T cell responses to AZD1222 COVID-19 vaccine. Using immunoSEQ multiplex PCR, the repertoire was profiled, and TCRdb retains in-frame clones only, with some absent. The sample contains roughly 140,000 clones, about nine tenths of which appear only once. Sequencing used peripheral blood, obtained on day 0 of AZD1222 vaccination. The receptor source for this set is an adult in good health. The CDR3 runs from the conserved cysteine through the conserved F or W. A D gene is named only where the DNA matches it firmly. Clone size is stated in some rows and not others, as once, few, many or a class when expanded.

d_gene	v_gene	j_gene	abundance	CDR3nt	CDR3aa
NA	TRBV7-2	TRBJ1-1	once	TGTGCCAGCAGCTTGGAGTACAGGGTGAACACTGAAGCTTTCTTT	CASSLEYRVNTEAFF
NA	TRBV27	TRBJ2-6	NA	TGTGCCAGCAGCCGGGCTCCCGGGGCCAACGTCCTGACTTTC	CASSRAPGANVLTF
NA	TRBV7-8	TRBJ1-1	NA	TGTGCCAGCAGCTTCGGGGGGCAAAGAAGCACTGAAGCTTTCTTT	CASSFGGQRSTEAFF
NA	TRBV28	TRBJ1-5	NA	TGTGCCAGCAGTTTAGTAACAACAAGCAATCAGCCCCAGCATTTT	CASSLVTTSNQPQHF
NA	TRBV5-1	TRBJ2-1	NA	TGCGCCAGCAGCTTGGCTAGTGTTTACAATGAGCAGTTCTTC	CASSLASVYNEQFF
NA	TRBV4-3	TRBJ2-1	once	TGCGCCAGCAGCCAAGAGGGAGACGAATACAATGAGCAGTTCTTC	CASSQEGDEYNEQFF
NA	TRBV28	TRBJ1-2	NA	TGTGCCAGCAGTTTCCCCCAGGGAAACTATGGCTACACCTTC	CASSFPQGNYGYTF
TRBD2	TRBV19	TRBJ2-5	NA	TGTGCCAGTAGCGCGGGACTAGCGGTTCAAGAGACCCAGTACTTC	CASSAGLAVQETQYF
TRBD2	TRBV5-4	TRBJ2-3	NA	TGTGCCAGCAGCTGGGGACTAGCGGGACTAGGCACAGATACGCAGTATTTT	CASSWGLAGLGTDTQYF
NA	TRBV11-2	TRBJ2-1	NA	TGTGCCAGCAGCTTAGGGTTAGCGTTTGAGCAGTTCTTC	CASSLGLAFEQFF
NA	TRBV28	TRBJ1-4	NA	TGTGCCAGCAGTTTCCGGGAAAAACTGTTTTTT	CASSFREKLFF
NA	TRBV3-1/TRBV3-2	TRBJ2-5	NA	TGTGCCAGCAGCCAAGATTTGCGCCAAGAGACCCAGTACTTC	CASSQDLRQETQYF
NA	TRBV9	TRBJ1-2	NA	TGTGCCAGCAGCGTCACAGCACAATATGGCTACACCTTC	CASSVTAQYGYTF
NA	TRBV11-3	TRBJ2-3	NA	TGTGCCAGCAGCTCTGCCAGGGGAGGAGATACGCAGTATTTT	CASSSARGGDTQYF
NA	TRBV4-2	TRBJ1-2	once	TGTGCCAGCAGCCAAGGTGGATCTGGTGGCTACACCTTC	CASSQGGSGGYTF
TRBD1	TRBV5-1	TRBJ1-1	NA	TGCGCCAGCAGCTTGCTGACAGGGATGAACACTGAAGCTTTCTTT	CASSLLTGMNTEAFF
NA	TRBV7-2	TRBJ1-1	NA	TGTGCCAGCAGCCTAGGGGGAGGGCTGGGAGCTTTCTTT	CASSLGGGLGAFF
NA	TRBV19	TRBJ2-1	NA	TGTGCCAGTAGTTTACCCATCCGGGGATTGGCTAGCCCGTGGGGTGAGCAGTTCTTC	CASSLPIRGLASPWGEQFF
NA	TRBV21-1	TRBJ1-1	once	TGTGCCAGCAGCAAAGCGGGCAGGGACACTGAAGCTTTCTTT	CASSKAGRDTEAFF
NA	TRBV19	TRBJ2-7	NA	TGTGCCAGTAGTATGAACTACGAGCAGTACTTC	CASSMNYEQYF
NA	TRBV5-4	TRBJ1-2	NA	TGTGCCAGCAGCTCTCAGGGAACCTATGGCTACACCTTC	CASSSQGTYGYTF
TRBD1	TRBV19	TRBJ1-5	NA	TGTGCCAGTATCCTACAGGGGGCTAGCAATCAGCCCCAGCATTTT	CASILQGASNQPQHF
NA	TRBV7-2	TRBJ2-3	NA	TGTGCCAGCAGCTCCCTCGGGAGCGTTCGATCGAATACGCAGTATTTT	CASSSLGSVRSNTQYF
NA	TRBV7-9	TRBJ1-4	NA	TGTGCCAGCAGCTTAGGGTCAAGGGGGGGTAGAGAAAAACTGTTTTTT	CASSLGSRGGREKLFF
NA	TRBV28	TRBJ1-5	NA	TGTGCCAGCAGTTTGAGACCGTACATCCAGCCCCAGCATTTT	CASSLRPYIQPQHF
TRBD1	TRBV6-6	TRBJ2-1	NA	TGTGCCAGCAGGCCCGCTCCAGGGGGCCCGTCTTATGGGCAGTTCTTC	CASRPAPGGPSYGQFF
NA	TRBV7-9	TRBJ1-1	once	TGTGCCAGCAGCTTAGGCATAAGCAGGCCCACTGAAGCTTTCTTT	CASSLGISRPTEAFF
TRBD2	TRBV7-8	TRBJ2-1	once	TGTGCCAGCAGCTTAGTCTGGACTAGCGGGAGTAAGAATGAGCAGTTCTTC	CASSLVWTSGSKNEQFF
NA	TRBV3-1/TRBV3-2	TRBJ2-6	NA	TGTGCCAGCAGCCAAGGTGCCAGGGCTGGGGCCAACGTCCTGACTTTC	CASSQGARAGANVLTF
TRBD1	TRBV6-5	TRBJ1-2	NA	TGTGCCAGCAGCCGAGGGGGCAGCGATGGCTACACCTTC	CASSRGGSDGYTF
NA	TRBV5-5	TRBJ1-2	NA	TGTGCCAGCAGCTTCGAGGAGGGAGCTAACTATGGCTACACCTTC	CASSFEEGANYGYTF
NA	TRBV15	TRBJ1-6	NA	TGTGCCACCAGCAGAGGCTTGACCCAGGGGAAGTCCTATAATTCACCCCTCCACTTT	CATSRGLTQGKSYNSPLHF
TRBD2	TRBV9	TRBJ2-1	NA	TGTGCCAGCAGCGTAGAGGCTAGCGGTTATTATAGCTCCTACAATGAGCAGTTCTTC	CASSVEASGYYSSYNEQFF
NA	TRBV27	TRBJ2-7	few	TGTGCCAGCAGTCACTTTAGCCCGGTACTACCCTCCTACGAGCAGTACTTC	CASSHFSPVLPSYEQYF
NA	TRBV24-1	TRBJ2-1	once	TGTGCCACCTCTGGGGGTGTCGTCTACAATGAGCAGTTCTTC	CATSGGVVYNEQFF
NA	TRBV7-6	TRBJ2-1	once	TGTGCCAGCAGCTTAAGGGAGGACGCCTACAATGAGCAGTTCTTC	CASSLREDAYNEQFF
NA	TRBV27	TRBJ1-2	once	TGTGCCAGCAAAATGACAAATACGGTTTATGGCTACACCTTC	CASKMTNTVYGYTF
NA	TRBV4-2	TRBJ1-4	NA	TGTGCCAGCAGCCAAGTTCGCGGGTGGGGCGCAACTAATGAAAAACTGTTTTTT	CASSQVRGWGATNEKLFF
TRBD2	TRBV11-3	TRBJ2-1	NA	TGTGCCAGCAGCTTAGAGTCTAGCGGCTACAATGAGCAGTTCTTC	CASSLESSGYNEQFF
TRBD1	TRBV6-5	TRBJ1-5	NA	TGTGCCAGCAGCGACAGGGGTGGCAATCAGCCCCAGCATTTT	CASSDRGGNQPQHF
NA	TRBV5-4	TRBJ1-5	NA	TGTGCCAGCAGCTTGGGGGGAGGCCTTTGGGGCAATCAGCCCCAGCATTTT	CASSLGGGLWGNQPQHF
NA	TRBV2	TRBJ1-5	NA	TGTGCCAGCACCATGAGGAGCAATCAGCCCCAGCATTTT	CASTMRSNQPQHF